The 20 T cell receptor beta chains listed next were all sequenced from one sample in a study of T cell repertoires in cytomegalovirus infection. For these receptors, no antigen is known. TCRdb redid the calling of the reads with MiXCR, one entry per CDR3 protein. The sample holds more than 55,000 distinct CDR3 sequences, roughly 20% seen once. The sample here was CD8+ T cells from cultured PBMCs, taken from culture after CMV antigen stimulation. The receptor set was obtained from a human donor in good health (CMV status not recorded). Some clones in this sample may be carry-over from other donors' samples.

This clonotype appeared a few times. The chain joins TRBV11-3 to TRBJ1-6; TRBD1 aligns across 7 bases. The CDR3 extends over 17 amino acids. Germline V gene data show CDR1 as SGHNT and CDR2 as YENEEA. V was pared by 2 bases and J by 7 bases, with 11 bases of the junction left unmatched. The CDR3 sequence is CASSLQCWQGENSPLHF. The CDR3, as DNA: TGTGCCAGCAGCTTACAGTGTTGGCAGGGGGAAAATTCACCCCTCCACTTT.

The genes are TRBV12-3 or TRBV12-4 and TRBJ1-2; 8 bases map to TRBD1. The CDR3 runs 15 residues. Trimming cost V 3 bases and J 0 bases; bases outside gene matches: 3. CDR3 in DNA: TGTGCCAGCAGTTTTAGGACAGGGTCTAACTATGGCTACACCTTC. Protein sequence: CASSFRTGSNYGYTF.

The chain links TRBV7-2 to TRBJ2-7; D tentatively fits TRBD1 or TRBD2 (6 bases each). Germline CDR1 is SGHTA and CDR2 is FQGNSA. Trimming shortened V by 6 bases and J by 1 base, and 16 bases separated the two germline ends. The CDR3 is 15 amino acids. CDR3 DNA sequence: TGTGCCAGCAGTCCCAACCGGGGGCCTTCCTACGAGCAGTACTTC. It is translated as CASSPNRGPSYEQYF.

The sample holds a few counts of this clonotype. In DNA form, the CDR3 reads TGTGCCAGCAGTGGGCCTAGCGGGGGATACAATGAGCAGTTCTTC. Translation gives CASSGPSGGYNEQFF. The V gene is TRBV2, the J gene TRBJ2-1; 10 bases match TRBD2. With V trimmed by 4 bases and J by 4 bases, 4 bases remained unmatched. Germline CDR1 and CDR2: SNHLY and FYNNEI. The CDR3 spans 15 residues.

This clonotype was counted only a few times. CDR3 DNA: TGTGCCAGCAGTTACTCGGGACAGGGGGCGGGTGGCTACACCTTC. It yields the protein CASSYSGQGAGGYTF. J is TRBJ1-2 and V is TRBV6-5, with TRBD1 matching 12 bases. The germline CDR1 and CDR2 sequences are MNHEY and SVGAGI. The ends lost 0 bases at V and 7 bases at J; junction bases unmatched: 3. CDR3 size: 15 residues.

V is TRBV9 and J is TRBJ1-4; D gene ambiguous. Trimming shortened V by 3 bases and J by 5 bases, and 11 bases separated the two germline ends. The CDR3 spans 14 residues. The germline V gene has CDR1 SGDLS and CDR2 YYNGEE. The CDR3 DNA follows: TGTGCCAGCAGCGAAATGGGCTCCAATGAAAAACTGTTTTTT. Its protein product is CASSEMGSNEKLFF.

This chain links TRBV7-2 with TRBJ2-3, with D perhaps being TRBD1 or TRBD2 (5 bases each). Germline V lookup: CDR1 SGHTA, CDR2 FQGNSA. The CDR3 loop spans 12 amino acids. V was trimmed by 5 bases and J by 10 bases, leaving 13 bases between them. The CDR3 loop is CASSPGPGPQYF. CDR3 sequence (DNA): TGTGCCAGCAGCCCAGGCCCGGGACCGCAGTATTTT.

The J gene is TRBJ1-2, the V gene TRBV6-2 or TRBV6-3; a weak D match, TRBD1 (6 bases). Germline V CDR1 and CDR2: MNHEY, SVGEGT. This CDR3 comprises 15 residues. Trimming left V 0 bases short and J 6 bases short, with 14 bases between. The CDR3 loop reads CASSYSDSLKDGYTF. CDR3 sequence (DNA): TGTGCCAGCAGTTACTCGGACAGTTTAAAGGATGGCTACACCTTC.

The chain carries TRBV10-3 and TRBJ2-2, with D perhaps matching TRBD2 (5 bases). The CDR3 totals 14 residues. Germline V gives CDR1 ENHRY, CDR2 SYGVKD. The ends were cut back, 6 bases at V and 0 bases at J, with 8 bases in the middle. The CDR3 coding sequence is TGTGCCATCAGGATCGGGGCGAACACCGGGGAGCTGTTTTTT. It yields the protein CAIRIGANTGELFF.

There are many counts of this clonotype. V and J are TRBV27 and TRBJ1-1; D perhaps matches TRBD1 (5 bases). The CDR3 sequence is 13 residues long. Germline CDR1 is MNHEY and CDR2 is SMNVEV (reference sequence). With 3 bases removed from V and 1 base from J, the gap between germline ends came to 6 bases. The chain's CDR3 is CASSLQGNTEAFF. The CDR3 bases are TGTGCCAGCAGTTTGCAGGGGAACACTGAAGCTTTCTTT.

This chain links TRBV7-9 with TRBJ2-7, with a weak D call TRBD1 (5 bases). Germline CDR1 is SEHNR and CDR2 is FQNEAQ (reference sequence). This CDR3 is built from 13 residues. Between the trimmed V and J ends, which lost 5 bases and 4 bases, there was a span of 12 bases. The CDR3 protein is CASSTLGLYEQYF. DNA of the CDR3: TGTGCCAGCAGCACCCTGGGGCTTTACGAGCAGTACTTC.

This clonotype appeared a few times. The rearrangement joins TRBV12-3 or TRBV12-4 to TRBJ1-1, with D possibly being TRBD1 (5 bases). The CDR3 consists of 15 residues. Between the trimmed V and J ends, which lost 2 bases and 5 bases, there was a span of 15 bases. The CDR3 DNA is TGTGCCAGCAGTTTAAGAACTCCGGGGGTAACTGAAGCTTTCTTT. Translated: CASSLRTPGVTEAFF.

V and J are TRBV7-6 and TRBJ2-7, with a possible D match to TRBD2 (5 bases). V was shortened by 4 bases and J by 5 bases, with 12 bases between the two germline ends. Germline CDR1 and CDR2: SGHVS and FNYEAQ. CDR3 length: 13 amino acids. CDR3 region: CASSSRDGDEQYF. Written as DNA, the CDR3 is TGTGCCAGCAGCTCCCGCGACGGGGACGAGCAGTACTTC.

The CDR3 DNA follows: TGTGCCAGCACATCAAGAGCGGGGGGGGCGGGTAGGCCCTACAATGAGCAGTTCTTC. Its protein is CASTSRAGGAGRPYNEQFF. The genes are TRBV7-2 and TRBJ2-1; 10 bases line up with TRBD2. Trimming at V came to 7 bases and at J to 2 bases, leaving 17 bases not matched to a gene. CDR3 length: 19 amino acids. Germline V gives CDR1 SGHTA, CDR2 FQGNSA.

This clonotype occurred many times. The V and J genes are TRBV7-2 and TRBJ2-1; possibly TRBD1 for D (6 bases). This CDR3 region has 19 residues. Germline CDR1 SGHTA, CDR2 FQGNSA. Between the trimmed V and J ends, which lost 1 base and 4 bases, there was a span of 23 bases. CDR3 nucleotide sequence: TGTGCCAGCAGCTTAGAAAGGGGACACAATACGCGAACTTACAATGAGCAGTTCTTC. It yields the protein CASSLERGHNTRTYNEQFF.

The chain is built from TRBV7-9 and TRBJ1-1; tentative D call: TRBD1 (5 bases). There are 16 residues in the CDR3. CDR1 is SEHNR, CDR2 FQNEAQ, per germline (reference sequence). The ends were cut back, 3 bases at V and 3 bases at J, with 17 bases in the middle. This chain's CDR3 is CASSFPQRGLDTEAFF. The CDR3 DNA sequence: TGTGCCAGCAGCTTTCCCCAGAGGGGTTTGGACACTGAAGCTTTCTTT.

V and J are TRBV6-5 and TRBJ1-5; TRBD1 might be the D (5 bases). Between the trimmed V and J ends, which lost 8 bases and 4 bases, there was a span of 12 bases. CDR1 is MNHEY and CDR2 is SVGAGI in the germline V gene. The CDR3 contains 13 residues. CDR3 sequence: CASGGLRNQPQHF. For the CDR3, the DNA is TGTGCCAGCGGGGGATTGCGAAATCAGCCCCAGCATTTT.

This clonotype was found a few times. At one end the junction does not follow the germline gene, possibly because of a read error. The chain is built from TRBV7-6 and TRBJ1-3; D may be TRBD1 (6 bases). Germline lookup yields CDR1 SGHVS and CDR2 FNYEAQ. The CDR3 is 15 residues long. Written as DNA, the CDR3 is TGTGCTAGCAGCCCGGACAGTCTCTCTGGAAACACCATATATTTT. Translation gives CASSPDSLSGNTIYF. Filled out from reference TRBV7-6 and TRBJ1-3, the complete variable domain reads GAGVSQSPRYKVTKRGQDVALRCDPISGHVSLYWYRQALGQGPEFLTYFNYEAQQDKSGLPNDRFSAERPEGSISTLTIQRTEQRDSAMYRCASSPDSLSGNTIYFGEGSWLTVV.

The table lists this clonotype with a few counts. The V and J genes are TRBV5-6 and TRBJ2-7; the D gene could be TRBD1 or TRBD2 (5 bases each). The CDR3 sequence is 14 residues long. Germline CDR1 and CDR2: SGHDT and YYEEEE. The ends were cut back, 3 bases at V and 3 bases at J, with 13 bases in the middle. The CDR3 DNA sequence: TGTGCCAGCAGCTCGAGGGGACGGGACTACGAGCAGTACTTC. This translates into CASSSRGRDYEQYF.

In this sample, this clonotype turned up a few times. The genes are TRBV12-3 or TRBV12-4 and TRBJ1-4; D not resolved. The CDR3 sequence is 14 residues long. Trimming left V 5 bases short and J 5 bases short, with 12 bases between. Here the CDR3 reads CASSLRRENEKLFF. CDR3 DNA: TGTGCCAGCAGTCTGAGGAGGGAGAATGAAAAACTGTTTTTT.